This TCR beta chain was profiled in a study of blood T cell repertoires in COVID-19. Study details: PBMCs, B-cell-depleted T cells, or T cells provided the cDNA or gDNA that made up the material.

The V and J ends lost 11 bases and 7 bases, in that order; junction bases with no gene match: 6. This CDR3 contains 12 residues. In germline, CDR1 is MNHEY, CDR2 SVGAGI. Profiled with immunoSEQ multiplex PCR; TCRdb holds only in-frame clones, not every one. Of 200,000 to 300,000 clones listed, 85% to 90% were seen once; the top ten hold approximately 5.1%. This receptor was identified in a woman in her sixties or seventies with COVID-19, enrolled during active disease. The chain combines TRBV6-5 with TRBJ1-2, with 11 positions matching TRBD1. Sequencing was performed on peripheral blood. The CDR3 bases are TGTGCCGTCCGGGACAGGGGGTTTGGCTACACCTTC. It specifies CAVRDRGFGYTF.